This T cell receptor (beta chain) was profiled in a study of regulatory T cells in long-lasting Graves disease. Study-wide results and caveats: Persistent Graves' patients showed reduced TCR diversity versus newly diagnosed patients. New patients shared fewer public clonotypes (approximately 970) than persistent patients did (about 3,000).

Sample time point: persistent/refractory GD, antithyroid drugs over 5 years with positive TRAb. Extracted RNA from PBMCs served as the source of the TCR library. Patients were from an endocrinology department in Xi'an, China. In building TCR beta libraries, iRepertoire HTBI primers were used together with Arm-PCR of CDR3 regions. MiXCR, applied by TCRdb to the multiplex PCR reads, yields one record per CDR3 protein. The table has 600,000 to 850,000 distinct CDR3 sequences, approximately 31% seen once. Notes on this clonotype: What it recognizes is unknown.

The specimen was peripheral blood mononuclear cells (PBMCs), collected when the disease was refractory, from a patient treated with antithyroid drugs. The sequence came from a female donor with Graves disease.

In nucleotides, the CDR3 is TGTGCCACCAGCAGAGATCATGTCAATCAGCCCCAGCATTTT. Its protein product is CATSRDHVNQPQHF. V is TRBV15 and J is TRBJ1-5, with D unresolved. The CDR3 has 14 amino acids. Trimming pared 0 bases from V and 3 bases from J, leaving 6 bases between. Germline CDR1 is LNHNV and CDR2 is YYDKDF (reference sequence).